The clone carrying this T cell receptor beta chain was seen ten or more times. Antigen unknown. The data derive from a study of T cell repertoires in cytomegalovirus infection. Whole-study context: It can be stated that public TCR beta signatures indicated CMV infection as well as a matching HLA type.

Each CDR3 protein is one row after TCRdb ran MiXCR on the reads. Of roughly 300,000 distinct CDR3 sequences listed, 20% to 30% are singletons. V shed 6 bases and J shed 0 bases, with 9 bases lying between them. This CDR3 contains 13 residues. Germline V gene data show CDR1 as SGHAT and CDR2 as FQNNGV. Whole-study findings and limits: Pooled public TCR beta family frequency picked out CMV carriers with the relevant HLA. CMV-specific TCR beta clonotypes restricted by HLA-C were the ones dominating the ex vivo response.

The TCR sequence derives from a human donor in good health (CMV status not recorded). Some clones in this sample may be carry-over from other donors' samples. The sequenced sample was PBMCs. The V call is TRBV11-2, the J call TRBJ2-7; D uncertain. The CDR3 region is CASRGLSSYEQYF. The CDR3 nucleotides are TGTGCCAGCAGGGGATTGAGCTCCTACGAGCAGTACTTC.